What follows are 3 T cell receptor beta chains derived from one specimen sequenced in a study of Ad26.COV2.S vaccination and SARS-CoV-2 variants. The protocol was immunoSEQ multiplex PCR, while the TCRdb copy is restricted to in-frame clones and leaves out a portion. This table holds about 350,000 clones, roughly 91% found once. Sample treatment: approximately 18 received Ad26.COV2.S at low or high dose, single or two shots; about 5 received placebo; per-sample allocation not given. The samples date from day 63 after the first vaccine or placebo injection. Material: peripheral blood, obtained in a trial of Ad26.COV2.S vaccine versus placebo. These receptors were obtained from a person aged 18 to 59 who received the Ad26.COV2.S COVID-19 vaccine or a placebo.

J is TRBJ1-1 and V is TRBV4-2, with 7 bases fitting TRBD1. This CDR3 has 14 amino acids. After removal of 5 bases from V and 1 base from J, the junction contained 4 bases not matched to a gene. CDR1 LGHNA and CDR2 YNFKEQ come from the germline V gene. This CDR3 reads CASSTDRWNTEAFF. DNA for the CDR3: TGTGCCAGCAGCACGGACAGGTGGAACACTGAAGCTTTCTTT.

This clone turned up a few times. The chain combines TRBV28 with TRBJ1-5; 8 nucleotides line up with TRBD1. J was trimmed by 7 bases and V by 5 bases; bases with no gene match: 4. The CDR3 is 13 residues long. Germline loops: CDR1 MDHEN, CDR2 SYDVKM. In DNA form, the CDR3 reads TGTGCCAGCAGTGACAGGGGTCGACAGCCCCAGCATTTT. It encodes CASSDRGRQPQHF. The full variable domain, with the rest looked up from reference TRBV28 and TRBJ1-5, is DVKVTQSSRYLVKRTGEKVFLECVQDMDHENMFWYRQDPGLGLRLIYFSYDVKMKEKGDIPEGYSVSREKKERFSLILESASTNQTSMYLCASSDRGRQPQHFGDGTRLSIL.

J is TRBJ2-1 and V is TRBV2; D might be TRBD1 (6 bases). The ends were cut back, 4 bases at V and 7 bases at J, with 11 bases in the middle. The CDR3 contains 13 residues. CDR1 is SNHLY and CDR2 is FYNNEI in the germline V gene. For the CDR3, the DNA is TGTGCCAGCAGTGTTCGGGACATTAATGAGCAGTTCTTC. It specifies CASSVRDINEQFF. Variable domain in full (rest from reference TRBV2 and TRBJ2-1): EPEVTQTPSHQVTQMGQEVILRCVPISNHLYFYWYRQILGQKVEFLVSFYNNEISEKSEIFDDQFSVERPDGSNFTLKIRSTKLEDSAMYFCASSVRDINEQFFGPGTRLTVL.